This TCR beta chain was identified during a study of metastatic and nonmetastatic thyroid tumors. Study summary: A comparison of repertoires was made across blood and tumor or nodule tissue from malignant and benign thyroid patients. Study-level points and caveats: Reportedly, malignant thyroid tumors had significantly higher TCR beta diversity than benign nodules, in blood and tumor.

This clone has a handful of counts. Its antigen remains unknown. As processed by the authors: Construction of a distant-metastasis classifier for papillary thyroid cancer relied on CDR3 differences across clinicopathological groups. MiXCR re-clonotyped the PCR reads for TCRdb. These V and J calls rely on TCRdb rather than the paper's analysis. The sample has around 15,000 clones; about 21% are singletons. Germline V gene data show CDR1 as MNHNS and CDR2 as SASEGT. The length of the CDR3 is 14 residues. J was trimmed by 3 bases and V by 3 bases; bases with no gene match: 3. Before thyroid surgery, none of the patients had received any treatment.

The source material was blood. The chain is built from TRBV6-1 and TRBJ2-3; 7 nucleotides match TRBD1. The receptor was isolated from a female donor with papillary thyroid cancer or a benign thyroid nodule (not recorded which). Some clones in this sample may be carry-over from other donors' samples. Here the CDR3 reads CASSDTGVTDTQYF. The CDR3 DNA reads as TGTGCCAGCAGTGACACAGGGGTAACAGATACGCAGTATTTT.